This T cell receptor (beta chain) was captured by sequencing in a study of cytomegalovirus exposure and HLA in healthy donors. Study-wide results and limits: The sole available immune exposure information was CMV serostatus. Presence/absence analyses supposed approximately even sequencing depth among donors.

The CDR3 loop spans 13 amino acids. Per germline, CDR1 LNHDA and CDR2 SQIVND (reference sequence). V was pared by 6 bases and J by 7 bases, with 12 bases between. Primers: 60 Vbeta forward and 13 Jbeta reverse. Produced via immunoSEQ multiplex PCR; TCRdb's table is partial and in-frame only. The sample shows tens of thousands of clones, over 65% of them seen only once. Despite likely unrecorded immune exposures, the donors were nominally healthy at the time of sampling. As to this clone: Its antigen remains unidentified.

The sequencing input was PBMCs. The V and J genes are TRBV19 and TRBJ1-4; TRBD1 is a possible D gene (5 bases). The TCR sequence derives from a man aged 50 or older in good health and CMV-seronegative. CDR3 sequence: CASSPWGGEKLFF. In nucleotides, the CDR3 is TGTGCCAGTAGCCCCTGGGGGGGTGAAAAACTGTTTTTT.